The 15 T cell receptor beta chains reported below all come from one sample, sequenced in a study of vaccination effects on CD4 cells after COVID-19. Libraries were prepared by immunoSEQ multiplex PCR; TCRdb keeps only in-frame clonotypes and omits some of them. In the table there are some 68,000 clones, roughly 72% of which are singletons. Antigen-specific CD4+ T cells were expanded with viral peptide pools in the ViraFEST assay before sequencing. With roughly 9 days of culture completed, CD4+ T cells were isolated. According to the study, vaccine recipients showed no prior SARS-CoV-2 infection and negative nucleocapsid antibodies. These receptors have no known antigen. Sample: CD4+ T cells from PBMCs cultured with HCoV-OC43 spike peptides, taken before COVID-19 vaccination. Subset indicated: HCoV-OC43 spike overlapping peptide pool stimulation. The source of these receptors is a human donor who received a COVID-19 vaccine.

The chain recombines TRBV6-2 or TRBV6-3 with TRBJ1-2; 8 nucleotides line up with TRBD1. Looked up from germline, CDR1 is MNHEY and CDR2 is SVGEGT. The trim removed 2 bases at V and 5 bases at J, leaving 7 bases unmatched. This CDR3 has 15 residues. The DNA of the CDR3 is TGTGCCAGCAGTTACGGCAGGGGGCGAGGGTATGGCTACACCTTC. Translation gives CASSYGRGRGYGYTF.

The gene calls are TRBV15 and TRBJ2-1; possible D gene TRBD2, 5 bases. CDR3 size: 13 residues. Germline V gene data show CDR1 as LNHNV and CDR2 as YYDKDF (reference sequence). V was clipped by 6 bases and J by 1 base, with 7 bases between them. DNA of the CDR3: TGTGCCACCAGAGGCGGGTCCTACAATGAGCAGTTCTTC. Residues: CATRGGSYNEQFF. Full variable domain (rest looked up from reference TRBV15 and TRBJ2-1): DAMVIQNPRYQVTQFGKPVTLSCSQTLNHNVMYWYQQKSSQAPKLLFHYYDKDFNNEADTPDNFQSRRPNTSFCFLDIRSPGLGDTAMYLCATRGGSYNEQFFGPGTRLTVL.

In this sample, this clone turned up a few times. V usage is TRBV18 and J usage is TRBJ1-5; D is uncertain. This CDR3 comprises 15 residues. Germline V gene data show CDR1 as KGHSH and CDR2 as LQKENI. Between the trimmed V and J ends, which lost 2 bases and 7 bases, there was a span of 15 bases. The CDR3 DNA follows: TGTGCCAGCTCACCATCCACGAGGGAAGGGCAGCCCCAGCATTTT. It specifies CASSPSTREGQPQHF. The full variable domain, with the rest looked up from reference TRBV18 and TRBJ1-5, is NAGVMQNPRHLVRRRGQEARLRCSPMKGHSHVYWYRQLPEEGLKFMVYLQKENIIDESGMPKERFSAEFPKEGPSILRIQQVVRGDSAAYFCASSPSTREGQPQHFGDGTRLSIL.

The table lists this clone with a few counts. V is TRBV5-1 and J is TRBJ2-7; 11 bases match TRBD1. V was pared by 2 bases and J by 1 base, with 2 bases of the junction left unmatched. The V gene's germline CDR1 is SGHRS and CDR2 YFSETQ. This CDR3 contains 15 residues. CDR3 region: CASSFGTGGSYEQYV. Written as DNA, the CDR3 is TGCGCCAGCAGCTTCGGGACAGGGGGTTCCTACGAGCAGTACGTC.

This clone was observed a few times. The V gene is TRBV19, the J gene TRBJ2-2; 14 bases line up with TRBD2. The V gene end was trimmed by 9 bases and the J gene end by 0 bases; junction bases not matched to a gene: 3. This CDR3 spans 16 amino acids. CDR1 and CDR2 from the germline V gene are LNHDA and SQIVND (reference sequence). CDR3 amino acids: CASGTSGGSNTGELFF. CDR3 sequence (DNA): TGTGCCAGCGGGACTAGCGGGGGATCGAACACCGGGGAGCTGTTTTTT. The full variable domain, its missing parts supplied by reference TRBV19 and TRBJ2-2, is DGGITQSPKYLFRKEGQNVTLSCEQNLNHDAMYWYRQDPGQGLRLIYYSQIVNDFQKGDIAEGYSVSREKKESFPLTVTSAQKNPTAFYLCASGTSGGSNTGELFFGEGSRLTVL.

V and J are TRBV5-6 and TRBJ2-3, with unresolved D. Per the germline V gene, CDR1 is SGHDT and CDR2 is YYEEEE. The V end was cut by 2 bases, the J end by 5 bases, with 3 bases between. CDR3 length equals 11 residues. CDR3 residues: CASSLRDTQYF. CDR3 DNA: TGTGCCAGCAGCTTAAGAGATACGCAGTATTTT.

The chain combines TRBV28 with TRBJ1-3; D is unclear. Germline loops: CDR1 MDHEN, CDR2 SYDVKM. Between the trimmed V and J ends, which lost 8 bases and 0 bases, there was a span of 8 bases. This CDR3 is built from 13 residues. This CDR3 is CASRRTSGNTIYF. The CDR3 nucleotides read TGTGCCAGCCGACGAACCTCTGGAAACACCATATATTTT.

In its sample, this clone was seen once. This chain joins TRBV3-1 (or the pseudogene TRBV3-2) and TRBJ2-7; TRBD2 aligns across 10 bases. With 1 base clipped from V and 6 bases from J, the junction kept 3 bases outside the gene matches. Germline CDR1 reads LGHDT; CDR2 reads YNNKEL (reference sequence). This CDR3 is 14 amino acids long. CDR3 nucleotide sequence: TGTGCCAGCAGCCAAGGTCTAGCGGGGGTCGAGCAGTACGTC. Amino acids: CASSQGLAGVEQYV.

This chain uses TRBV27 with TRBJ1-3; D remains unclear. This CDR3 has 13 amino acids. Germline V CDR1 and CDR2: MNHEY, SMNVEV (reference sequence). Trimming took 5 bases from V and 7 from J, leaving 12 bases between them. The CDR3 sequence: CASSTGSANTIYF. CDR3 DNA sequence: TGTGCCAGCAGTACGGGGTCGGCGAACACCATATATTTT.

This clone was seen a few times. The chain couples TRBV18 to TRBJ2-2, with 13 bases aligning to TRBD2. The CDR3 extends over 18 amino acids. Germline CDR1 is KGHSH and CDR2 is LQKENI. The trim removed 3 bases at V and 1 base at J, leaving 5 bases unmatched. The CDR3, as DNA: TGTGCCAGCTCACCTGGACTAGCGGGGGCCAGGAACACCGGGGAGCTGTTTTTT. Translated, it gives CASSPGLAGARNTGELFF.

In this sample, this clone turned up once. The gene calls are TRBV24-1 and TRBJ2-5; 10 bases are shared with TRBD1. Germline trimming cut 3 bases from V and 4 bases from J; bases unmatched to any gene: 4. Germline lookup yields CDR1 KGHDR and CDR2 SFDVKD. This CDR3 spans 15 amino acids. The CDR3 nucleotides are TGTGCCACCAGTGATCCACGGACAGGGGGAGAGACCCAGTACTTC. Translating it yields CATSDPRTGGETQYF.

This clone was detected only a few times. The chain recombines TRBV2 with TRBJ1-5, with 10 bases fitting TRBD1. The ends lost 4 bases at V and 6 bases at J; junction bases unmatched: 3. The germline gives CDR1 SNHLY, CDR2 FYNNEI. The CDR3 totals 14 residues. CDR3 bases: TGTGCCAGCAGTGGGACAGGGGGGATTCAGCCCCAGCATTTT. Translating gives CASSGTGGIQPQHF.

This chain joins TRBV5-6 and TRBJ2-2; TRBD1 might be the D (5 bases). V lost 5 bases, J lost 0 bases, and 14 bases lay in between. The germline V gene has CDR1 SGHDT and CDR2 YYEEEE. The CDR3 is 16 residues long. The CDR3 DNA reads as TGTGCCAGCAGTAGCTTAGGGGCATCGAACACCGGGGAGCTGTTTTTT. This gives the protein CASSSLGASNTGELFF.

The rearrangement links TRBV29-1 to TRBJ1-2; tentative D call: TRBD1 (5 bases). Germline V gene lookup returns CDR1 SQVTM and CDR2 ANQGSEA. The V and J ends lost 7 bases and 6 bases respectively, with 24 bases between them. This CDR3 comprises 15 residues. This chain's CDR3 is CSAGSEGFGGDGYTF. CDR3 nucleotide sequence: TGCAGCGCCGGATCGGAGGGTTTTGGGGGGGATGGCTACACCTTC.

DNA for the CDR3: TGTGCCAGTACTACCAAGATGGGGGCGAGGCAGCCCCAGCATTTT. It codes for CASTTKMGARQPQHF. The rearrangement uses TRBV19 and TRBJ1-5, with D maybe TRBD1 (6 bases). CDR1 is LNHDA and CDR2 is SQIVND in the germline V gene (reference sequence). CDR3 size: 15 residues. V lost 7 bases and J 7 bases, leaving 20 bases between the germline ends.